This T cell receptor beta chain is drawn from a study of naive and memory T cell subsets. CDR3 size: 13 residues. Germline-derived CDR1 and CDR2 are SQVTM and ANQGSEA. Trimming took 6 bases from V and 4 from J, leaving 16 bases between them. An oligonucleotide containing a UMI was ligated to the 3' end of TCR cDNA. Whole blood, 2 to 2.5 ml, came from adult healthy volunteers. Input was roughly 1 to 1,100 ng of DNase-treated total RNA without cell sorting. The SP2 primer and nested alpha and beta constant region primers amplified ligated cDNA in four rounds. Each CDR3 protein is one row after TCRdb ran MiXCR on the 5' RACE reads. The sample includes 58,000 or so distinct CDR3 sequences, 6% to 8% of them seen just once. At least ten counts were recorded for this clonotype.

This chain links TRBV29-1 with TRBJ2-7; no firm D call. This TCR was sampled from a female donor in good health. The CDR3 sequence is CSVTGPMRYEQYF. In DNA form, the CDR3 reads TGCAGCGTGACCGGGCCTATGAGGTACGAGCAGTACTTC.